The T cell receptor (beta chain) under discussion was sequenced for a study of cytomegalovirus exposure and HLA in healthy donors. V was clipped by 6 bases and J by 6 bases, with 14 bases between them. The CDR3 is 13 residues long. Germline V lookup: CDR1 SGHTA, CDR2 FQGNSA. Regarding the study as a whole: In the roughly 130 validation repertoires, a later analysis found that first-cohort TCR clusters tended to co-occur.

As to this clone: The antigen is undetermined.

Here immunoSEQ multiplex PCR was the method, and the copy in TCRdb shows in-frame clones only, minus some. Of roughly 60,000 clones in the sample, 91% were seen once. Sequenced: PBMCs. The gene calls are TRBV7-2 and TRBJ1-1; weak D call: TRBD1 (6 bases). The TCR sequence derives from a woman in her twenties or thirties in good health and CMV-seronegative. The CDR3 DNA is TGTGCCAGCAGGGAAAGCAGGGGATCTGAAGCTTTCTTT. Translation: CASRESRGSEAFF.